These 8 T cell receptor beta chains originate from one sample sequenced in a study of cytomegalovirus exposure and HLA in healthy donors. A multiplex PCR was run with 60 Vbeta primers and 13 Jbeta primers. The table came from immunoSEQ multiplex PCR; TCRdb's copy has only in-frame clones and leaves some out. In the table there are 130,000 to 150,000 clones, around 80% of which are singletons. Sequencing was performed on PBMCs. Receptors were obtained from a female donor in good health and CMV-seronegative.

The chain uses TRBV2 and TRBJ2-1, with TRBD2 identical over 13 bases. The CDR3 length is 16 residues. The V and J ends lost 6 bases and 5 bases, in that order; junction bases with no gene match: 7. Germline assignment: CDR1 SNHLY and CDR2 FYNNEI. CDR3 in DNA: TGTGCCAGCAGCGGACTAGCGGGGGCCCTTAACAATGAGCAGTTCTTC. Translating gives CASSGLAGALNNEQFF.

The chain joins TRBV6-5 to TRBJ1-3, with D uncertain. Trimming stripped 0 bases from V and 2 bases from J, with 8 bases between. Germline V gene lookup returns CDR1 MNHEY and CDR2 SVGAGI. This CDR3 comprises 15 residues. The CDR3 DNA sequence: TGTGCCAGCAGTTACTCACCAGATACTGGAAACACCATATATTTT. This gives the protein CASSYSPDTGNTIYF.

This chain joins TRBV28 and TRBJ1-5, with D possibly being TRBD1 (5 bases). The CDR3 loop spans 15 amino acids. Germline CDR1 is MDHEN and CDR2 is SYDVKM. V lost 6 bases and J 0 bases, leaving 12 bases between the germline ends. In DNA, the CDR3 is TGTGCCAGCAGGCGCCAGGGAAATAGCAATCAGCCCCAGCATTTT. Protein product: CASRRQGNSNQPQHF.

CDR3 in amino acids: CASSHIETGKNTEAFF. DNA of the CDR3: TGCGCCAGCAGTCACATCGAGACAGGGAAGAACACTGAAGCTTTCTTT. The V call is TRBV23-1, the J call TRBJ1-1, with 7 bases identical to TRBD1. TRBV23-1 carries the ORF label, with uncertain function. After removal of 3 bases from V and 1 base from J, the junction contained 8 bases not matched to a gene. This CDR3 contains 16 residues.

This sequence joins TRBV7-8 and TRBJ1-2, with 9 bases identical to TRBD1. Per the germline V gene, CDR1 is SGHVS and CDR2 is FQNEAQ. The CDR3 sequence is 15 residues long. Losses at the gene ends were 1 base for V and 7 bases for J; bases not matched to a gene: 7. The CDR3 protein is CASSLGARQGGGYTF. The CDR3 DNA reads as TGTGCCAGCAGCTTAGGGGCACGACAGGGGGGTGGCTACACCTTC.

This clone was found once. The gene calls are TRBV14 and TRBJ2-1; 8 nucleotides match TRBD2. Germline lookup yields CDR1 SGHDN and CDR2 FVKESK. The J segment lost 4 bases and the V segment lost 4 bases, leaving 3 bases of the junction unmatched. This CDR3 is built from 14 residues. CDR3 bases: TGTGCCAGCAGCCGCGGGGGGCTGTACAATGAGCAGTTCTTC. Translating it yields CASSRGGLYNEQFF.

The chain couples TRBV10-3 to TRBJ2-1, with TRBD1 matching over 11 bases. Germline loops: CDR1 ENHRY, CDR2 SYGVKD. This CDR3 region has 14 residues. Losses at the gene ends were 8 bases for V and 6 bases for J; bases not matched to a gene: 6. The CDR3 coding sequence is TGTGCCATCGGCGGACAGGGGGCTCTCAATGAGCAGTTCTTC. Translation gives CAIGGQGALNEQFF.

The chain is built from TRBV15 and TRBJ1-4; D possibly corresponds to TRBD1 (6 bases). CDR1 and CDR2 (germline): LNHNV, YYDKDF (reference sequence). There are 15 residues in the CDR3. Trimming shortened V by 4 bases and J by 2 bases, and 11 bases separated the two germline ends. CDR3: CATSTAGATNEKLFF. The CDR3 region has the DNA TGTGCCACCAGCACCGCAGGGGCGACTAATGAAAAACTGTTTTTT.